This T cell receptor (beta chain) was identified in a study of blood T cell repertoires in COVID-19 (dated by TCRdb to the early 2020s). For the wider study: Collaborator samples came from the United States, Italy and Spain and covered acute and convalescent phases of COVID-19. The material from the prospective study consisted of cDNA or gDNA derived from T cells, B-cell-depleted T cells, or PBMCs. The dataset comprised deeply sampled blood TCRbeta repertoires from subjects exposed to, actively infected with, or recovered from COVID-19. The repertoires were made available in a free public database intended to serve as a resource for research on the immune response to SARS-CoV-2. Samples came from the ongoing ImmuneRACE study (first 160 participants) plus 1,254 subjects from 6 global collaborators. A de-identified subject ID, COVID-19 status, age in years and sex were almost always included in the sample metadata. Where available, HLA class I and class II types were obtained from metadata supplied by the sample provider rather than from assay-based typing. Paper-wide results and their limitations: The amount of clinical and demographic metadata varied by source and participant and was provided uncurated.

CDR1 and CDR2 are drawn from the germline V gene: MNHNS, SASEGT. V is cut by 3 bases and J by 6 bases, and the space between the germline ends is 12 bases. From the cysteine up to the phenylalanine, the CDR3 has a length of 14 residues. The DNA shown is the 42-base CDR3, in frame from base 1. TCRbeta CDR3 regions were amplified from genomic DNA using the immunoSEQ Assay, a bias-controlled multiplex PCR. The paper's data handling went like this. The number of nucleated cells in each sample was estimated by amplification of reference gene primers within the assay. To quantify the absolute abundance of each unique TCRbeta CDR3 rearrangement, sequence reads were collapsed and filtered. For each sample, productive Simpson clonality was calculated as the square root of Simpson's diversity index over productive rearrangements. Not all clones reach the TCRdb copy of this immuneACCESS table, which keeps in-frame sequences only. Checked studies attribute under half of the gap to unresolved V genes and leave the rest unexplained. Clone size and V and J calls were adopted from that table, with D and trimming inferred from the DNA. The sample table lists hundreds of thousands of clones, 90% of them with a count of one. Around 0.3% of the sample goes to the ten largest clones.

This clone came up a few times. It lacks a known antigen. No clone much larger than this one lies a single base away; base qualities are absent. Collaborating institutions collected whole blood in K2EDTA tubes following their own protocols. Collaborator samples were shipped for TCRbeta analysis as frozen whole blood, isolated PBMCs, or DNA extracted from either sample type. Specimen: peripheral blood. This clonotype was sampled from a woman aged 18-29 years with acute or convalescent COVID-19. This chain is built from TRBV6-1 and TRBJ1-5, with no confidently assigned D gene. The DNA is TGTGCCAGCAGTGATACGGAGGGAGTTCAGCCCCAGCATTTT. The translation is CASSDTEGVQPQHF.